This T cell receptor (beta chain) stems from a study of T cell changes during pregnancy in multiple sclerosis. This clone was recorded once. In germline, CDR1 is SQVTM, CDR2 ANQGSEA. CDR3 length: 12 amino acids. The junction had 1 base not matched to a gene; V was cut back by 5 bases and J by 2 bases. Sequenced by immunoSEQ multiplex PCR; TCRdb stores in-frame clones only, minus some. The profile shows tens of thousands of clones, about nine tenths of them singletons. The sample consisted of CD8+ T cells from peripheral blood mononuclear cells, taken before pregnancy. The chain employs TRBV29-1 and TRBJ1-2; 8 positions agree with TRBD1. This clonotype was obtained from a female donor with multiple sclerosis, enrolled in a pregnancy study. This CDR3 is CSVTGGNYGYTF. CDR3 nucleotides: TGCAGCGTTACAGGGGGGAACTATGGCTACACCTTC.